The 28 T cell receptor beta chains below come from one sample, sequenced in a study of blood T cell repertoires in COVID-19. Data came from immunoSEQ multiplex PCR; TCRdb stores just in-frame clones and leaves some out. In the table there are under 300,000 clones, around 90% of which are singletons. Sequencing was done on a sample of PBMCs or T cells enriched from blood (not recorded which). These TCRs come from a woman between 40 and 55 years old who had been exposed to COVID-19.

The genes are TRBV27 and TRBJ1-4, with TRBD1 matching 10 bases. The germline V gene has CDR1 MNHEY and CDR2 SMNVEV (reference sequence). With V trimmed by 5 bases and J by 1 base, 10 bases remained unmatched. CDR3 length equals 18 residues. The DNA for the CDR3 is TGTGCCAGCAGTCCCCGCGGGACAGGGGTGAAAACTAATGAAAAACTGTTTTTT. Translation gives CASSPRGTGVKTNEKLFF.

A word on this clone: Germline is not matched at one junction end, which may reflect a read error. This rearrangement joins TRBV5-1 to TRBJ1-5; tentative D call: TRBD1 (6 bases). The CDR3 contains 14 residues. The germline V gene has CDR1 SGHRS and CDR2 YFSETQ. The CDR3: CASSLAGDDQPQHF. Written as DNA, the CDR3 is TGTGCCAGCAGCTTGGCAGGGGACGATCAGCCCCAGCATTTT.

CDR3 sequence: CASSFFGLDTEAFF. CDR3 DNA: TGTGCCAGCAGCTTTTTTGGGCTGGACACTGAAGCTTTCTTT. The chain carries TRBV7-2 and TRBJ1-1; D is uncertain. The V gene's germline CDR1 is SGHTA and CDR2 FQGNSA. This CDR3 is built from 14 residues. Trimming left V 3 bases short and J 3 bases short, with 11 bases between.

This chain uses TRBV7-2 with TRBJ2-3, with D possibly TRBD2 on 5 matching bases. V was cut by 9 bases and J by 4 bases, with 14 bases left in between. The CDR3 has 13 residues. The germline gives CDR1 SGHTA, CDR2 FQGNSA. As DNA, the CDR3 is TGTGCCAGTCTAGGGAGTAGGCCAGATACGCAGTATTTT. This codes for CASLGSRPDTQYF.

V is TRBV7-2 and J is TRBJ2-3; 12 bases line up with TRBD2. V dropped 4 bases and J dropped 6; count of bases not matched to a gene: 5. The CDR3 consists of 15 residues. CDR1 and CDR2 from the germline V gene are SGHTA and FQGNSA. The CDR3 DNA reads TGTGCCAGCAGCTCCACTAGCGGGGGGAGCGATACGCAGTATTTT. Translating it yields CASSSTSGGSDTQYF.

The J gene is TRBJ1-2, the V gene TRBV3-1 (or the pseudogene TRBV3-2); D gene ambiguous. Germline CDR1 LGHDT, CDR2 YNNKEL (reference sequence). The CDR3 spans 15 residues. The ends were cut back, 2 bases at V and 1 base at J, with 11 bases in the middle. The CDR3 protein is CASSQSPGSNYGYTF. CDR3 sequence (DNA): TGTGCCAGCAGCCAATCGCCAGGCAGTAACTATGGCTACACCTTC.

This CDR3 reads CASTHREFINSPLHF. The CDR3 DNA reads TGTGCCAGTACCCATCGGGAATTTATAAATTCACCCCTCCACTTT. The rearrangement uses TRBV19 and TRBJ1-6; no clear D. This CDR3 is built from 15 residues. Per germline, CDR1 LNHDA and CDR2 SQIVND (reference sequence). V lost 7 bases and J 7 bases, leaving 17 bases between the germline ends.

A few counts support this clone. The CDR3 DNA sequence: TGTGCCAGCAGCTTGGGACAGCTGAACACTGAAGCTTTCTTT. It specifies CASSLGQLNTEAFF. The rearrangement joins TRBV7-9 to TRBJ1-1; 7 nucleotides agree with TRBD1. The germline gives CDR1 SEHNR, CDR2 FQNEAQ (reference sequence). This CDR3 has 14 residues. V lost 3 bases and J lost 0; bases outside the gene matches: 1.

This clone showed up just a few times. The J gene is TRBJ1-1, the V gene TRBV12-3 or TRBV12-4, with D tentatively TRBD1 (6 bases). V lost 7 bases to trimming and J lost 4 bases, with 13 bases between them. The CDR3 loop spans 13 amino acids. CDR3 nucleotide sequence: TGTGCCAGCAATTACAGGGTTCTCACTGAAGCTTTCTTT. This sequence encodes CASNYRVLTEAFF.

The V and J genes are TRBV11-2 and TRBJ2-1; 7 bases line up with TRBD2. The CDR3 totals 11 residues. The germline V gene encodes CDR1 SGHAT and CDR2 FQNNGV. V dropped 6 bases and J dropped 16; count of bases not matched to a gene: 9. CDR3 in DNA: TGTGCCAGCAGTCCGGGACTATTCCTCTTCTTC. It translates to CASSPGLFLFF.

The chain uses TRBV5-4 and TRBJ2-1; 10 bases match TRBD1. Per the germline V gene, CDR1 is SGHNT and CDR2 is YYREEE (reference sequence). This CDR3 has 17 residues. J lost 2 bases, V lost 3 bases, and 8 bases had no gene match. The CDR3 sequence: CASSSAGQGIAYNEQFF. For the CDR3, the DNA is TGTGCCAGCAGCTCAGCGGGACAGGGGATCGCCTACAATGAGCAGTTCTTC.

The chain carries TRBV10-1 and TRBJ2-3; 7 positions agree with TRBD2. This CDR3 contains 16 residues. The V gene's germline CDR1 is WNHNN and CDR2 SYGVQD (reference sequence). After removal of 0 bases from V and 5 bases from J, the junction contained 8 bases not matched to a gene. The CDR3 coding sequence is TGCGCCAGCAGTGAGTCGGGGCGGGGGAGGGGAGATACGCAGTATTTT. As protein: CASSESGRGRGDTQYF.

A remark on this clone: One end of the junction fails to match germline, which may point to a read error. The chain is built from TRBV5-1 and TRBJ1-2; D gene uncertain. CDR1 is SGHRS, CDR2 YFSETQ, per germline. The CDR3 totals 14 residues. The CDR3 loop reads CASSLDSVWYGYTF. DNA for the CDR3: TGTGCCAGCAGCTTGGATTCGGTTTGGTATGGCTACACCTTC.

This sequence joins TRBV19 and TRBJ2-1, with a weak D call TRBD1 (5 bases). The CDR3 runs 14 residues. V was cut by 1 base and J by 9 bases, with 13 bases left in between. Germline CDR1 LNHDA, CDR2 SQIVND (reference sequence). The CDR3 nucleotides are TGTGCCAGTAGTATAGGTAGGGGATCCAGTGAGCAGTTCTTC. As protein: CASSIGRGSSEQFF.

The chain employs TRBV29-1 and TRBJ2-2; 7 bases fit TRBD1. CDR3 length: 15 residues. V trimming: 3 bases; J trimming: 4 bases; junction bases outside the gene matches: 8. Germline values: CDR1 SQVTM, CDR2 ANQGSEA. DNA for the CDR3: TGCAGCGTTGATACTCAGGGGGTGGGCACCGGGGAGCTGTTTTTT. It encodes CSVDTQGVGTGELFF.

The chain recombines TRBV12-3 or TRBV12-4 with TRBJ1-1; D unresolved. CDR3 length: 12 amino acids. V lost 3 bases and J lost 4, with 6 bases in between. The CDR3 region is CASSFPGTEAFF. As DNA, the CDR3 is TGTGCCAGCAGTTTCCCCGGCACTGAAGCTTTCTTT.

The chain uses TRBV7-6 and TRBJ1-6; 7 bases are shared with TRBD1. Germline lookup yields CDR1 SGHVS and CDR2 FNYEAQ. CDR3 length equals 17 residues. The V and J ends lost 1 base and 10 bases, in that order; junction bases with no gene match: 13. The CDR3 DNA sequence: TGTGCCAGCAGCTTAGGGCTTAAGGGGGCGATCGGGTCACCCCTCCACTTT. This codes for CASSLGLKGAIGSPLHF.

This chain joins TRBV16 and TRBJ1-1, with D tentatively TRBD1 (5 bases). The CDR3 contains 15 residues. The germline CDR1 and CDR2 sequences are KGHSY and FQNENV. Trimming cost V 0 bases and J 2 bases, with 10 bases left between them. The CDR3 reads CASSQSAGINTEAFF. For the CDR3, the DNA is TGTGCCAGCAGCCAATCGGCAGGGATTAACACTGAAGCTTTCTTT.

There are a few counts of this clone. The chain carries TRBV2 and TRBJ2-2; 10 nucleotides match TRBD1. Germline CDR1 reads SNHLY; CDR2 reads FYNNEI. The CDR3 is 15 amino acids. Unmatched junction bases numbered 10, after V lost 8 bases and J lost 7 bases. The CDR3: CASFPGTGVFGELFF. CDR3 sequence (DNA): TGTGCCAGCTTTCCCGGGACAGGGGTCTTCGGGGAGCTGTTTTTT.

The chain joins TRBV7-9 to TRBJ2-7, with a weak D call TRBD1 (8 bases). The CDR3 spans 15 residues. Trimming left V 6 bases short and J 1 base short, with 16 bases between. Per the germline V gene, CDR1 is SEHNR and CDR2 is FQNEAQ (reference sequence). The CDR3 sequence is CASSQTGEGSYEQYF. CDR3 coding DNA: TGTGCCAGCAGTCAGACAGGGGAGGGGTCCTACGAGCAGTACTTC.

The chain uses TRBV6-2 or TRBV6-3 and TRBJ2-2; D might be TRBD2 (6 bases). V lost 0 bases, J lost 1 base, and 12 bases lay in between. The CDR3 runs to 17 residues. Germline loops: CDR1 MNHEY, CDR2 SVGEGT. The CDR3, as DNA: TGTGCCAGCAGTTACTCTCCGGGAGTCGAGAACACCGGGGAGCTGTTTTTT. The encoded protein is CASSYSPGVENTGELFF.

A remark on this clone: This sample also contains other DNA sequences that code for the same CDR3. This chain links TRBV12-3 or TRBV12-4 with TRBJ2-5; D remains unclear. V was cut by 4 bases and J by 5 bases, with 5 bases left in between. The CDR3 extends over 11 amino acids. The CDR3 loop is CASSSGETQYF. The DNA of the CDR3 is TGTGCCAGCAGTTCCGGGGAGACCCAGTACTTC.

V and J are TRBV10-3 and TRBJ1-3; D is unresolved. V was trimmed by 11 bases and J by 0 bases, leaving 11 bases between them. Germline lookup yields CDR1 ENHRY and CDR2 SYGVKD. CDR3 size: 13 residues. The CDR3 nucleotides are TGTGCCGCGGGTGCTAGCTCTGGAAACACCATATATTTT. It translates to CAAGASSGNTIYF.

The CDR3 DNA follows: TGTGCCAGCTCACCAGCGACAGGGATCAACTATGGCTACACCTTC. Translation gives CASSPATGINYGYTF. The chain links TRBV18 to TRBJ1-2; TRBD1 matches at 7 bases. V shed 2 bases, J shed 2 bases, and the junction held 5 bases outside the gene matches. The CDR3 covers 15 residues. Germline CDR1 and CDR2: KGHSH and LQKENI.

This chain uses TRBV10-1 with TRBJ1-2, with TRBD1 as a possible D gene (6 bases). The CDR3 totals 11 residues. CDR1 is WNHNN, CDR2 SYGVQD, per germline (reference sequence). The CDR3 DNA follows: TGCCCCCACAGGGCTCTCTATGGCTACACCTTC. Its protein product is CPHRALYGYTF.

The chain couples TRBV6-5 to TRBJ2-1; 12 bases align to TRBD2. Germline V gene data show CDR1 as MNHEY and CDR2 as SVGAGI. With V trimmed by 4 bases and J by 4 bases, 5 bases remained unmatched. The CDR3 sequence is 16 residues long. CDR3 in amino acids: CASSSSGLAGYNEQFF. CDR3 DNA: TGTGCCAGCAGTTCCTCGGGACTAGCGGGTTACAATGAGCAGTTCTTC.

This clone appeared many times. The chain recombines TRBV19 with TRBJ1-5; no clear D. CDR1 is LNHDA, CDR2 SQIVND, per germline (reference sequence). The V end was cut by 5 bases, the J end by 0 bases, with 11 bases between. The CDR3 consists of 15 residues. The CDR3 DNA reads as TGTGCCAGTAGTTTTGGCCCCCCTAGCAATCAGCCCCAGCATTTT. Its translation: CASSFGPPSNQPQHF.

This clone was found once. The sample contains more than one DNA sequence encoding this CDR3. The rearrangement uses TRBV3-1 (or the pseudogene TRBV3-2) and TRBJ1-2; no definite D call. The germline V and J ends were trimmed by 0 bases and 5 bases, with 7 bases remaining between them. This CDR3 has 13 residues. From germline, CDR1 is LGHDT and CDR2 YNNKEL (reference sequence). For the CDR3, the DNA is TGTGCCAGCAGCCAAGAGGGAGCTTATGGCTACACCTTC. Residues: CASSQEGAYGYTF.